Each of the 7 T cell receptor beta chains below was sequenced from the same sample in a study of T cells in tumors after PD-1 blockade. The method was immunoSEQ multiplex PCR; TCRdb's version includes in-frame clones alone and lacks a portion of them. The sample has roughly 33,000 clones, around 80% seen once. The material sequenced was PBMCs, taken before anti-PD-1 treatment. Receptors were obtained from a human donor with basal cell carcinoma.

J is TRBJ1-1 and V is TRBV28, with D possibly TRBD1 on 6 matching bases. CDR3 length: 18 residues. Germline-derived CDR1 and CDR2 are MDHEN and SYDVKM. V lost 6 bases and J 1 base, leaving 24 bases between the germline ends. The CDR3 loop is CASRFDTGPGTTNTEAFF. The CDR3 bases are TGTGCCAGCAGGTTCGATACAGGGCCTGGAACCACGAACACTGAAGCTTTCTTT.

The chain carries TRBV6-5 and TRBJ2-7; a possible D gene is TRBD2 (6 bases). Germline CDR1 and CDR2: MNHEY and SVGAGI. Deletions cut 5 bases from V and 4 bases from J, with 15 bases between. CDR3 length equals 14 residues. The CDR3 here is CASSRTEGAYEQYF. CDR3 sequence (DNA): TGTGCCAGCAGTCGAACGGAGGGTGCGTACGAGCAGTACTTC.

This rearrangement joins TRBV28 to TRBJ1-2, with a weak D call TRBD1 (5 bases). From germline, CDR1 is MDHEN and CDR2 SYDVKM. V was shortened by 6 bases and J by 8 bases, with 13 bases between the two germline ends. This CDR3 region has 12 residues. The CDR3, as DNA: TGTGCCAGCAGGCGGGGGGGTGGCGGCTACACCTTC. Its protein is CASRRGGGGYTF.

This sequence joins TRBV6-2 or TRBV6-3 and TRBJ2-3; 12 bases are a match to TRBD2. Germline CDR1 and CDR2: MNHEY and SVGEGT. The CDR3 has 18 amino acids. With 2 bases clipped from V and 4 bases from J, the junction kept 10 bases outside the gene matches. CDR3 sequence reads: CASSYPSGGADRSDTQYF. CDR3 nucleotide sequence: TGTGCCAGCAGTTACCCTAGCGGGGGGGCCGATAGGTCAGATACGCAGTATTTT.

The gene calls are TRBV30 and TRBJ1-4; D is possibly TRBD1 (6 bases). Trimming shortened V by 0 bases and J by 7 bases, and 9 bases separated the two germline ends. The CDR3 contains 13 residues. CDR1 is GTSNPN and CDR2 is SVGIG in the germline V gene (reference sequence). The CDR3: CAWSVQGGEKLFF. CDR3 DNA: TGTGCCTGGAGTGTACAGGGAGGTGAAAAACTGTTTTTT.

The CDR3 nucleotides read TGTGCCTGGAGTGACGGAGGGTTCTCTGGAAACACCATATATTTT. Encoded protein: CAWSDGGFSGNTIYF. This chain connects TRBV30 to TRBJ1-3; no clear D gene. The V and J ends lost 1 base and 0 bases respectively, with 10 bases between them. Germline assignment: CDR1 GTSNPN and CDR2 SVGIG (reference sequence). This CDR3 spans 15 amino acids.

This chain joins TRBV19 and TRBJ1-5; the match to TRBD1 covers 7 bases. Germline assignment: CDR1 LNHDA and CDR2 SQIVND (reference sequence). The junction had 8 bases not matched to a gene; V was cut back by 3 bases and J by 6 bases. The CDR3 totals 15 residues. The CDR3 loop reads CASSIWQGDSQPQHF. The CDR3 DNA reads TGTGCCAGTAGTATTTGGCAGGGGGATAGTCAGCCCCAGCATTTT.